Shown below are 22 T cell receptor beta chains from a single sample sequenced in a study of T cells in Graves' hyperthyroidism and ophthalmopathy. Amplified regions were TCR beta CDR3 sequences from RNA transcripts. TCR CDR3 underwent first-round RT-PCR with the HTBI primer set. A single record per CDR3 protein comes from TCRdb applying MiXCR to the multiplex PCR reads. The sample shows more than 300,000 distinct CDR3 sequences, approximately 18% of them seen only once. The sequencing sample was made of blood. The receptors derive from a woman aged 25 to 39 with Graves' hyperthyroidism that later progressed to Graves' ophthalmopathy.

The sample holds a few counts of this clonotype. This may stem from a read error, because a much larger clone lies one nucleotide away. Lacking the conserved final phenylalanine or tryptophan, this CDR3 likely reflects a read error. The chain uses TRBV12-3 or TRBV12-4 and TRBJ1-1; unclear D gene. The CDR3 sequence is 15 residues long. V was trimmed by 1 base and J by 7 bases, leaving 16 bases between them. CDR3 bases: TGTGCCAGCAGTTTAGTTCCGATGAAGGGCCTTGAAGCTTTCCTT. This translates into CASSLVPMKGLEAFL.

This clonotype has ten or more counts. The rearrangement links TRBV7-6 to TRBJ2-5; D is undetermined. V shed 0 bases and J shed 6 bases, with 8 bases lying between them. This CDR3 has 13 residues. From germline, CDR1 is SGHVS and CDR2 FNYEAQ. Here the CDR3 DNA reads TGTGCCAGCAGCTTAGCGCTAACGCAGACCCAGTACTTC. It yields the protein CASSLALTQTQYF. Drawing the rest from reference TRBV7-6 and TRBJ2-5, the complete variable domain is GAGVSQSPRYKVTKRGQDVALRCDPISGHVSLYWYRQALGQGPEFLTYFNYEAQQDKSGLPNDRFSAERPEGSISTLTIQRTEQRDSAMYRCASSLALTQTQYFGPGTRLLVL.

This clonotype was seen repeatedly, ten times or more. The V and J genes are TRBV27 and TRBJ1-1; D is possibly TRBD1 (6 bases). CDR3 size: 16 residues. Trimming removed 7 bases from V and 0 bases from J, with 18 bases in between. The germline gives CDR1 MNHEY, CDR2 SMNVEV (reference sequence). The CDR3 loop is CASKGGTFGMNTEAFF. CDR3 DNA sequence: TGTGCCAGCAAAGGGGGAACGTTTGGGATGAACACTGAAGCTTTCTTT.

The sample holds many counts of this clonotype. The J gene is TRBJ1-1, the V gene TRBV2, with D uncertain. Germline CDR1 and CDR2: SNHLY and FYNNEI. This CDR3 spans 12 amino acids. Trimming pared 7 bases from V and 11 bases from J, leaving 17 bases between. The CDR3 nucleotides are TGTGCCAGCACTCTAGAAATCCCTGGCGCTTTCTTT. Translating it yields CASTLEIPGAFF.

This chain connects TRBV4-1 to TRBJ2-1; TRBD2 aligns across 9 bases. The CDR3 has 16 amino acids. With V trimmed by 1 base and J by 5 bases, 6 bases remained unmatched. In germline, CDR1 is MGHRA, CDR2 YSYEKL. CDR3 sequence reads: CASSQGSSGEDNEQFF. The CDR3 nucleotides are TGCGCCAGCAGCCAAGGGTCTAGCGGGGAGGACAATGAGCAGTTCTTC.

In this sample, this clonotype turned up a few times. This rearrangement joins TRBV6-1 to TRBJ1-1; 8 nucleotides agree with TRBD1. CDR3 length: 14 residues. The germline gives CDR1 MNHNS, CDR2 SASEGT. The junction had 6 bases not matched to a gene; V was cut back by 5 bases and J by 4 bases. Here the CDR3 DNA reads TGTGCCAGCAGTTATACCAGGGGGCCCACTGAAGCTTTCTTT. Its translation: CASSYTRGPTEAFF.

The table lists this clonotype with a few counts. This chain uses TRBV7-9 with TRBJ2-1; 8 positions agree with TRBD1. After removal of 5 bases from V and 6 bases from J, the junction contained 9 bases not matched to a gene. The CDR3 has 15 residues. Germline assignment: CDR1 SEHNR and CDR2 FQNEAQ (reference sequence). The CDR3 spells CASSPSQGARNEQFF. CDR3 nucleotides: TGTGCCAGCAGCCCCTCCCAGGGGGCTCGCAATGAGCAGTTCTTC.

This clonotype was observed many times. The rearrangement links TRBV9 to TRBJ1-1, with D possibly TRBD1 on 6 matching bases. CDR3 length: 14 amino acids. Trimming cost V 0 bases and J 10 bases, with 16 bases left between them. Germline lookup yields CDR1 SGDLS and CDR2 YYNGEE. CDR3 region: CASSVGAGENGAFF. For the CDR3, the DNA is TGTGCCAGCAGCGTAGGGGCAGGGGAGAATGGAGCTTTCTTT. Combining the CDR3 with reference TRBV9 and TRBJ1-1 gives the whole variable domain DSGVTQTPKHLITATGQRVTLRCSPRSGDLSVYWYQQSLDQGLQFLIQYYNGEERAKGNILERFSAQQFPDLHSELNLSSLELGDSALYFCASSVGAGENGAFFGQGTRLTVV.

In this sample, this clonotype turned up many times. J is TRBJ2-5 and V is TRBV7-8; TRBD2 matches at 7 bases. The V segment lost 0 bases and the J segment 2 bases; nucleotides outside the gene matches: 6. This CDR3 is built from 16 residues. Germline lookup yields CDR1 SGHVS and CDR2 FQNEAQ. In DNA, the CDR3 is TGTGCCAGCAGCTTAGCGCTGGGACTAACTCAAGAGACCCAGTACTTC. It translates to CASSLALGLTQETQYF.

The chain links TRBV12-5 to TRBJ2-5, with no clear D. Germline V lookup: CDR1 LGHNT, CDR2 FRNRAP. Trimming cost V 8 bases and J 0 bases, with 13 bases left between them. The length of the CDR3 is 14 residues. The CDR3, as DNA: TGTGCTAGTTGCCACCCTAGATACCAAGAGACCCAGTACTTC. This codes for CASCHPRYQETQYF. Looking up the rest from reference TRBV12-5 and TRBJ2-5 gives the full variable domain: DARVTQTPRHKVTEMGQEVTMRCQPILGHNTVFWYRQTMMQGLELLAYFRNRAPLDDSGMPKDRFSAEMPDATLATLKIQPSEPRDSAVYFCASCHPRYQETQYFGPGTRLLVL.

This clonotype was detected many times. The chain combines TRBV12-3 or TRBV12-4 with TRBJ2-1, with 14 bases lining up with TRBD2. Unmatched junction bases numbered 12, after V lost 6 bases and J lost 2 bases. The CDR3 length is 19 residues. CDR3 nucleotide sequence: TGTGCCAGCAGCCCACTGGGGACTAGCGGGGGCCCAACCTACAATGAGCAGTTCTTC. As protein: CASSPLGTSGGPTYNEQFF.

This clonotype has at least ten counts. The rearrangement uses TRBV18 and TRBJ1-4; 8 bases agree with TRBD1. The CDR3 contains 17 residues. V lost 3 bases, J lost 0 bases, and 6 bases stayed unmatched. Germline loops: CDR1 KGHSH, CDR2 LQKENI. The CDR3 coding sequence is TGTGCCAGCTCACCCACGGACAGGGTCGCAACTAATGAAAAACTGTTTTTT. Its translation: CASSPTDRVATNEKLFF.

There are many counts of this clonotype. The chain carries TRBV4-1 and TRBJ1-2; tentatively, D is TRBD1 (5 bases). There are 16 residues in the CDR3. Trimming left V 1 base short and J 5 bases short, with 17 bases between. The germline CDR1 and CDR2 sequences are MGHRA and YSYEKL. The CDR3 DNA sequence: TGCGCCAGCAGCCAAGGGGGACGGACGACTGGATATGGCTACACCTTC. Translation: CASSQGGRTTGYGYTF.

V gene TRBV28 combines with J gene TRBJ2-1; 11 nucleotides align to TRBD2. The CDR3 extends over 23 amino acids. Germline-derived CDR1 and CDR2 are MDHEN and SYDVKM. Trimming removed 5 bases from V and 2 bases from J; junction bases left unmatched: 26. The CDR3 sequence: CASSPKEATSGSTSLSPYNEQFF. The CDR3 bases are TGTGCCAGCAGTCCAAAAGAGGCTACTAGCGGGAGCACTTCGTTGTCTCCCTACAATGAGCAGTTCTTC.

The V and J genes are TRBV29-1 and TRBJ2-6; no firm D call. Germline V lookup: CDR1 SQVTM, CDR2 ANQGSEA. The CDR3 runs 12 residues. The germline V and J ends were trimmed by 7 bases and 0 bases, with 4 bases remaining between them. The CDR3 DNA reads as TGCAGCGCCGACTCTGGGGCCAACGTCCTGACTTTC. Translated, it gives CSADSGANVLTF.

This clonotype was counted only a few times. V and J are TRBV12-3 or TRBV12-4 and TRBJ2-3, with D unresolved. The CDR3 length is 11 residues. V lost 7 bases and J lost 5, with 7 bases in between. Written as DNA, the CDR3 is TGTGCCAGCACCAACGGAGATACGCAGTATTTT. Its protein is CASTNGDTQYF.

This rearrangement joins TRBV9 to TRBJ2-3; 8 nucleotides line up with TRBD2. The CDR3 spans 16 residues. The trim removed 1 base at V and 4 bases at J, leaving 8 bases unmatched. Germline V lookup: CDR1 SGDLS, CDR2 YYNGEE. In DNA form, the CDR3 reads TGTGCCAGCAGCGTAAGTCGAAGCGGGGGACCAGATACGCAGTATTTT. Protein product: CASSVSRSGGPDTQYF.

This clonotype was seen many times. V is TRBV20-1 and J is TRBJ2-3; D may be TRBD2 (6 bases). The CDR3 spans 15 residues. The germline V and J ends were trimmed by 6 bases and 5 bases, with 21 bases remaining between them. From germline, CDR1 is DFQATT and CDR2 SNEGSKA (reference sequence). This CDR3 reads CSAPPAGKLGDTQYF. CDR3 nucleotides: TGCAGTGCCCCCCCGGCGGGAAAGTTGGGAGATACGCAGTATTTT.

This clonotype has at least ten counts. This chain uses TRBV29-1 with TRBJ2-7, with D perhaps TRBD2 (6 bases). Looked up from germline, CDR1 is SQVTM and CDR2 is ANQGSEA. CDR3 length: 11 amino acids. V gave up 4 bases and J gave up 4 bases, with 8 bases separating them. CDR3 amino acids: CSVAGEYEQYF. CDR3 nucleotides: TGCAGCGTTGCGGGAGAGTACGAGCAGTACTTC.

The chain links TRBV5-1 to TRBJ2-5, with 10 bases identical to TRBD2. V shed 4 bases, J shed 6 bases, and the junction held 15 bases outside the gene matches. The CDR3 spans 17 residues. Germline lookup yields CDR1 SGHRS and CDR2 YFSETQ. CDR3 sequence: CASSPSLKREGRKTQYF. CDR3 DNA sequence: TGCGCCAGCAGCCCCTCACTAAAGCGGGAGGGCCGAAAGACCCAGTACTTC.

This clonotype appeared many times. The chain combines TRBV5-5 with TRBJ1-2; a weak D match, TRBD1 (6 bases). Trimming took off 4 bases at V and 5 bases at J, with 9 bases between the two ends. In germline, CDR1 is SGHKS, CDR2 YYEKEE (reference sequence). CDR3 size: 12 residues. The CDR3 loop reads CASSGQTYGYTF. The CDR3 bases are TGTGCCAGCAGCGGACAGACTTATGGCTACACCTTC.

This clonotype came up many times. The chain joins TRBV28 to TRBJ1-2, with D tentatively TRBD1 (6 bases). Germline loops: CDR1 MDHEN, CDR2 SYDVKM. V dropped 6 bases and J dropped 7 bases, with 12 bases sitting between them. The CDR3 sequence is 12 residues long. Here the CDR3 reads CASSPQGFGYTF. CDR3 nucleotide sequence: TGTGCCAGCAGCCCACAGGGTTTTGGCTACACCTTC.